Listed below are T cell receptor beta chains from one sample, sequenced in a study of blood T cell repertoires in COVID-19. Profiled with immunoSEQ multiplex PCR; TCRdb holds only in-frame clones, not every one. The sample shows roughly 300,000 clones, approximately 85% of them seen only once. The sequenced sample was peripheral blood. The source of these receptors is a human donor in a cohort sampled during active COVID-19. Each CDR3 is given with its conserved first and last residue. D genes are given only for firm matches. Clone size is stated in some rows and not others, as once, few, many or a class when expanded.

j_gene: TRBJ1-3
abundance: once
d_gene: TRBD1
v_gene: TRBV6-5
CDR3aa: CASRDRQGNTIYF
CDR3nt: TGTGCCAGTCGGGACAGACAAGGAAACACCATATATTTT

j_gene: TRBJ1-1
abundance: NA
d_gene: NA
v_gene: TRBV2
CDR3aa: CASSSGRAFF
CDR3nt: TGTGCCAGCAGCTCAGGTCGAGCTTTCTTT

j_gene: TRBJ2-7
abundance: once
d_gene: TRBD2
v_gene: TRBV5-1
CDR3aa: CASSPRPLAGGPHEQYF
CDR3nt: TGCGCCAGCAGCCCCCGACCCTTAGCGGGGGGGCCCCACGAGCAGTACTTC

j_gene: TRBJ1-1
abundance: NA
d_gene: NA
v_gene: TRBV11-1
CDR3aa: CASSAGQRRYTEAFF
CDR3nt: TGTGCCAGCAGCGCAGGACAAAGGCGGTACACTGAAGCTTTCTTT

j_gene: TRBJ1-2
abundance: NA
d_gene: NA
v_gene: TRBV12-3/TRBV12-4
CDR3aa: CASSSRGGYTF
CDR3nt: TGTGCCAGCAGTTCCCGGGGAGGCTACACCTTC

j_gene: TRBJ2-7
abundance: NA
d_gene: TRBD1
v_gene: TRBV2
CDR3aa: CASKDRGFYEQYF
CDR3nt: TGTGCCAGCAAAGACAGGGGGTTCTACGAGCAGTACTTC

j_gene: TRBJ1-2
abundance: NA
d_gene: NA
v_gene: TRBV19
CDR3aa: CASMQAGGYTF
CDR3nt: TGTGCCAGTATGCAGGCGGGTGGCTACACCTTC

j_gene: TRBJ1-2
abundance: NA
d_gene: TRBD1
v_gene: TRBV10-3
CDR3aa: CAINPQGKGNYGYTF
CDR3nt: TGTGCCATCAACCCACAGGGGAAGGGGAACTATGGCTACACCTTC

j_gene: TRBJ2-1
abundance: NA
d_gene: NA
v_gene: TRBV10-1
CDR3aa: CASSESLPGRNNEQFF
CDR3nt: TGCGCCAGCAGTGAGTCCCTACCGGGGAGAAACAATGAGCAGTTCTTC

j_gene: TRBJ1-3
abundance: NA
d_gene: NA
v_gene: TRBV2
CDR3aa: CAAKEGSSGNTIYF
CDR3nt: TGTGCCGCCAAGGAGGGGAGCTCTGGAAACACCATATATTTT

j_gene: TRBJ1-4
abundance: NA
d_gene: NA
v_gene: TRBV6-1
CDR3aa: CASSEQGNEKLFF
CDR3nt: TGTGCCAGCAGTGAGCAGGGTAATGAAAAACTGTTTTTT

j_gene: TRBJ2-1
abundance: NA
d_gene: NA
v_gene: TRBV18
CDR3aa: CASSPRGQGLLSYNEQFF
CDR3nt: TGTGCCAGCTCACCTCGTGGGCAGGGATTACTCTCCTACAATGAGCAGTTCTTC

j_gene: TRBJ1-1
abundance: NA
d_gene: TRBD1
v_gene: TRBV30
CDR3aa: CAWTRGLGTEAFF
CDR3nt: TGTGCCTGGACTAGGGGGCTGGGGACTGAAGCTTTCTTT

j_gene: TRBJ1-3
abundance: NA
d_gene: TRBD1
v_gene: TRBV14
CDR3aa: CASSQDLRQGVGNTIYF
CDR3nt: TGTGCCAGCAGCCAAGATCTCAGACAGGGGGTAGGAAACACCATATATTTT

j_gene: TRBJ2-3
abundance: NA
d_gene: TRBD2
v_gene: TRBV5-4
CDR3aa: CASSLAGRGTDTQYF
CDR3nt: TGTGCCAGCAGCTTAGCGGGGAGAGGCACAGATACGCAGTATTTT

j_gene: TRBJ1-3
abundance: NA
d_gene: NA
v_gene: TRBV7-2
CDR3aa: CASTPYGNTIYF
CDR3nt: TGTGCCAGCACCCCGTATGGAAACACCATATATTTT

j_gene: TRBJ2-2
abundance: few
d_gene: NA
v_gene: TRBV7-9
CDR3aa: CASRDNTGELFF
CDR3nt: TGTGCCAGCCGGGATAACACCGGGGAGCTGTTTTTT

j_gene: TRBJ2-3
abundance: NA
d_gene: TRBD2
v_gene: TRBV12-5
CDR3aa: CASGFLQGIAGGPDTQYF
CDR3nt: TGTGCTAGTGGTTTTCTCCAGGGTATAGCGGGGGGGCCAGATACGCAGTATTTT

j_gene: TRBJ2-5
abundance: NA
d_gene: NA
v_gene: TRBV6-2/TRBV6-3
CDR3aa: CASSWPPLGETQYF
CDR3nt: TGTGCCAGCAGTTGGCCACCACTAGGGGAGACCCAGTACTTC

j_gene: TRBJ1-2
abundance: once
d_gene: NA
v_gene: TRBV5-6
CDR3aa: CASSLRTRAYGYTF
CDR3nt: TGTGCCAGCAGCTTGCGGACACGGGCATATGGCTACACCTTC

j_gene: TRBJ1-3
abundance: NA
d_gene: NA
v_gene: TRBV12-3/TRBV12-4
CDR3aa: CASSLLSGNTIYF
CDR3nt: TGTGCCAGCAGCCTTCTGAGCGGAAACACCATATATTTT

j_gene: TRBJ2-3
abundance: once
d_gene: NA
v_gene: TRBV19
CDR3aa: CASSINRVSTDTQYF
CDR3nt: TGTGCCAGTAGTATAAACAGGGTTAGCACAGATACGCAGTATTTT

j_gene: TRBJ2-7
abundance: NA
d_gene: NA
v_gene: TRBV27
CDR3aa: CASSGSAWEQYF
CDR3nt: TGTGCCAGCAGTGGGAGTGCTTGGGAGCAGTACTTC

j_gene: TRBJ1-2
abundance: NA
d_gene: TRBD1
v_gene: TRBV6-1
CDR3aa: CASREGQGRPGYTF
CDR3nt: TGTGCCAGCAGGGAAGGACAGGGAAGGCCTGGCTACACCTTC

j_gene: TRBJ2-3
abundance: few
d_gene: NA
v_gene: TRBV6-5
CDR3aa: CASSYSFADTQYF
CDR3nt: TGTGCCAGCAGTTACTCCTTCGCAGATACGCAGTATTTT

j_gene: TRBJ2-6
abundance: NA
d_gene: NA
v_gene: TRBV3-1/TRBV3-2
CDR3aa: CASSQGRTASTGANVLTF
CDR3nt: TGTGCCAGCAGCCAAGGGAGGACGGCTTCCACTGGGGCCAACGTCCTGACTTTC

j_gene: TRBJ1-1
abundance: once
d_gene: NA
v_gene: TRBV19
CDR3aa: CASSRRLNTEAFF
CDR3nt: TGTGCCAGTAGTCGCAGGTTAAACACTGAAGCTTTCTTT

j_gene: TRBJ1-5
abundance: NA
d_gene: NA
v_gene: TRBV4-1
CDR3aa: CASSRQGLAISNQPQHF
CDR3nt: TGCGCCAGCAGCCGGCAGGGTTTGGCTATAAGCAATCAGCCCCAGCATTTT

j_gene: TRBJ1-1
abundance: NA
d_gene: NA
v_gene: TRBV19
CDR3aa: CASRQVGNTEAFF
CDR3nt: TGTGCCAGTAGACAGGTGGGGAACACTGAAGCTTTCTTT

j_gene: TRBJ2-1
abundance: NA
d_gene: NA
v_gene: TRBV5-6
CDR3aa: CASRQGSSYNEQFF
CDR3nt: TGTGCCAGCAGACAGGGTAGCTCCTACAATGAGCAGTTCTTC

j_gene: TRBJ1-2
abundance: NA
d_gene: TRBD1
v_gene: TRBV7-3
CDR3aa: CASSRGQGPYGYTF
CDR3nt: TGTGCCAGCAGCCGGGGACAGGGACCCTATGGCTACACCTTC

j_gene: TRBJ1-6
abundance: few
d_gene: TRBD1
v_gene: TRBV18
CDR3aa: CASSNGQENSPLHF
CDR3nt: TGTGCCAGCTCTAACGGACAGGAAAATTCACCCCTCCACTTT

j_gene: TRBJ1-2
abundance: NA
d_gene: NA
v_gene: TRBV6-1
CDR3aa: CASSEASRARYGYTF
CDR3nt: TGTGCCAGCAGTGAAGCTTCCAGGGCCCGATATGGCTACACCTTC

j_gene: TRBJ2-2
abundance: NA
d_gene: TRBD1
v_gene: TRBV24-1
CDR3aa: CATSEQGMDTGELFF
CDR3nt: TGTGCCACCAGTGAACAGGGGATGGACACCGGGGAGCTGTTTTTT

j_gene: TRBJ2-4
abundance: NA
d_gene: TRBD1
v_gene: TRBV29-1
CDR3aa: CSVERTGENIQYF
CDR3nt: TGCAGCGTTGAACGGACAGGGGAAAACATTCAGTACTTC

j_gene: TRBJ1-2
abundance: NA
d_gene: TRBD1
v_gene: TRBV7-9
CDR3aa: CASSSQGNYGYTF
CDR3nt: TGTGCCAGCAGCTCACAGGGGAACTATGGCTACACCTTC

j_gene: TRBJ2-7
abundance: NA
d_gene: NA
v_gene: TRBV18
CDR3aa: CASSRGPRDLSSYEQYF
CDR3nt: TGTGCCAGCTCACGGGGCCCCCGGGACTTAAGCTCCTACGAGCAGTACTTC

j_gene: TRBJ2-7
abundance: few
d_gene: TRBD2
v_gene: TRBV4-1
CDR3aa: CASSQDRLAGDGGDEQYF
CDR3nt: TGCGCCAGCAGCCAAGATCGTCTAGCGGGGGACGGAGGCGACGAGCAGTACTTC

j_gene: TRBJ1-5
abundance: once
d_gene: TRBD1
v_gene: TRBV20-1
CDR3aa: CSASDGTAGQPQHF
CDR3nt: TGCAGTGCTAGTGATGGGACAGCAGGTCAGCCCCAGCATTTT

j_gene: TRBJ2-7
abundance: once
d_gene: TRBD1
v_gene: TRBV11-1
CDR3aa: CASSPRQGAYEQYF
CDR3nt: TGTGCCAGCAGCCCCAGACAGGGGGCCTACGAGCAGTACTTC

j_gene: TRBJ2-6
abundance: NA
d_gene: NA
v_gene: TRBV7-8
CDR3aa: CASSLEGRTSGANVLTF
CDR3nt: TGTGCCAGCAGCTTGGAGGGAAGAACCTCTGGGGCCAACGTCCTGACTTTC

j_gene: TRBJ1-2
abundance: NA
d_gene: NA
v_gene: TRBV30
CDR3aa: CAWSEFSYGYTF
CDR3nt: TGTGCCTGGAGCGAATTCAGCTATGGCTACACCTTC

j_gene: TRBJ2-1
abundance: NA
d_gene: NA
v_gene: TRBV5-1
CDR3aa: CASNRAYNEQFF
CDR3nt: TGCGCCAGCAACCGGGCCTACAATGAGCAGTTCTTC

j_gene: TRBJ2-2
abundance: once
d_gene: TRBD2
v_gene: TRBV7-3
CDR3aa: CASSLSRGGSRFSTGELFF
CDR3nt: TGTGCCAGCAGCTTAAGCCGGGGGGGAAGCCGTTTTAGCACCGGGGAGCTGTTTTTT

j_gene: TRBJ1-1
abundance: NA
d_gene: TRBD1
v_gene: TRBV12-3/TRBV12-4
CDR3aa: CASSPTGAEAFF
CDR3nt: TGTGCCAGCAGCCCTACAGGGGCTGAAGCTTTCTTT

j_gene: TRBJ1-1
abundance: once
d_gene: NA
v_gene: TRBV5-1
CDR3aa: CASSLTPQVEAFF
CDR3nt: TGCGCCAGCAGCCTGACCCCACAGGTAGAAGCTTTCTTT